This T cell receptor beta chain was sequenced for a study of blood T cell repertoires in COVID-19. Study-wide context: There were acute and convalescent COVID-19 samples, and they came from the United States, Italy and Spain. T cells, B-cell-depleted T cells, or PBMCs supplied cDNA or gDNA.

This clone was detected once. Authors' analysis steps: For nucleated cells, counts were estimated from reference gene primer amplification. Sequencing used immunoSEQ multiplex PCR; TCRdb keeps in-frame clones, though not all of them. That table is the source of V, J and clone size, and D and trimming were worked out from the DNA. The data contain roughly 200,000 clones, more than 60% of them singletons. Trimming removed 0 bases from V and 1 base from J, with 16 bases in between. This CDR3 region has 17 residues. CDR1 and CDR2 from the germline V gene are SGHAT and FQNNGV. The sequence was obtained from a man in his forties or fifties who had recovered from COVID-19. Sequenced sample: peripheral blood. The chain carries TRBV11-2 and TRBJ2-7; D might be TRBD1 (5 bases). The CDR3 coding sequence is TGTGCCAGCAGCTTAGATTCCAGGGTGCAGAAGTCCTACGAGCAGTACTTC. Translating it yields CASSLDSRVQKSYEQYF.